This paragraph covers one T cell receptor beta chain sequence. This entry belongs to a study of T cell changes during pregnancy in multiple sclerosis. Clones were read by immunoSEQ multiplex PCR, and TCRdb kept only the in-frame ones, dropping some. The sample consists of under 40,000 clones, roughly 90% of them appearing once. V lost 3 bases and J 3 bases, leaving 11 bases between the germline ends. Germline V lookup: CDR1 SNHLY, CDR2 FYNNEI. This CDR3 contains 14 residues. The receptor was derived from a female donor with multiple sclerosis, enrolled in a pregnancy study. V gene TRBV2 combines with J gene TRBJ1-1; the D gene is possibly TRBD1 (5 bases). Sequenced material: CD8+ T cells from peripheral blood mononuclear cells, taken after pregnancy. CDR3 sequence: CASSDGGGHTEAFF. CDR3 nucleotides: TGTGCCAGCAGTGACGGGGGGGGTCACACTGAAGCTTTCTTT.